The clone carrying this TCR beta chain has just one count. This sample stems from a study of PD-1 and CTLA-4 blockade in melanoma. The CDR3 totals 14 residues. CDR1 is KGHDR, CDR2 SFDVKD, per germline. Trimming removed 5 bases from V and 3 bases from J, with 9 bases in between. The table came from immunoSEQ multiplex PCR; TCRdb's copy has only in-frame clones and leaves some out. Among about 30,000 clones listed, about 85% were seen once. The V gene is TRBV24-1, the J gene TRBJ2-2, with a possible D match to TRBD2 (6 bases). The sequence was obtained from a human donor with melanoma. Specimen: CD8+ T cells from peripheral blood, collected from a patient given anti-PD-1 treatment. CDR3 sequence reads: CATSAPGDTGELFF. Here the CDR3 DNA reads TGTGCCACCAGTGCTCCGGGGGACACCGGGGAGCTGTTTTTT.